This entry features one T cell receptor (beta chain) sequence. Its antigen is undetermined. The sample belongs to a study of cytomegalovirus exposure and HLA in healthy donors. Study-level results: Subsequent analysis revealed that first-cohort TCR clusters tended to co-occur in the 110 or so validation repertoires. Using the classifier, cytomegalovirus status was reportedly diagnosed with high specificity and sensitivity. The study put 150 or so TCR beta chains on its list as cytomegalovirus-associated.

V lost 2 bases and J lost 2; bases outside the gene matches: 1. Germline V CDR1 and CDR2: MNHEY, SMNVEV (reference sequence). The CDR3 totals 14 residues. Profiling relied on immunoSEQ multiplex PCR, and the TCRdb table lists in-frame clones only, not all of them. The data contain roughly 200,000 clones, around nine tenths of them singletons. The receptor comes from a man aged 25 to 40 in good health and CMV-seropositive. The chain employs TRBV27 and TRBJ2-7, with 9 positions matching TRBD2. What was sequenced was PBMCs. CDR3 amino acids: CASSLAGGPYEQYF. Written as DNA, the CDR3 is TGTGCCAGCAGTTTAGCGGGAGGGCCCTACGAGCAGTACTTC.